This T cell receptor beta chain was documented in a study of T-cell memory formation after mild COVID-19. For the study at large: Clustering of TCRs was largely donor specific.

Using its own MiXCR run on the 5' RACE reads, TCRdb lists one record per CDR3 protein. The sample comprises about 400,000 distinct CDR3 sequences, around 22% of which are singletons, and approximately 14% rests with the top ten. Notes on the study in general: Unconfirmed was the SARS-CoV-2 specificity of second-wave clones that peaked on day 37.

Trimming at V came to 2 bases and at J to 1 base, leaving 1 base not matched to a gene. Germline V gene data show CDR1 as SGDLS and CDR2 as YYNGEE. The CDR3 contains 14 residues. Remarks on this clonotype: Its specificity is not known.

The genes are TRBV9 and TRBJ1-1; TRBD1 matches at 8 bases. Sequenced input: PBMCs or a T cell subset sorted from them (not recorded which). The receptor comes from an adult woman who had mild COVID-19 (a few samples of this study predate the infection). Cell type and time point are not known. CDR3 bases: TGTGCCAGCAGCGTCGGGACAGGGAACACTGAAGCTTTCTTT. The encoded protein is CASSVGTGNTEAFF.